This T cell receptor beta chain came from a study of cytomegalovirus exposure and HLA in healthy donors. The V gene's germline CDR1 is SGHVS and CDR2 FQNEAQ. Trimming cost V 0 bases and J 0 bases; bases outside gene matches: 10. CDR3 size: 20 residues. A note on this clone: Its antigen is undetermined.

A multiplex PCR was run with 60 Vbeta primers and 13 Jbeta primers. Clones were read by immunoSEQ multiplex PCR, and TCRdb kept only the in-frame ones, dropping some. The table has 160,000 or so clones, roughly 90% seen once; the top ten hold approximately 2%. Study-wide findings and caveats: Rarity held for most TCR sequences, but there were some public TCRs that occurred in many donors. The study had only CMV serostatus as immune exposure information.

The origin of this receptor is a woman aged 18-35 years in good health and CMV-seronegative. The rearrangement links TRBV7-8 to TRBJ2-1; 11 nucleotides agree with TRBD1. The sequenced sample consisted of PBMCs. CDR3: CASSLASLRGTGGSYNEQFF. Written as DNA, the CDR3 is TGTGCCAGCAGCTTAGCTTCCTTGAGGGGGACAGGGGGCTCCTACAATGAGCAGTTCTTC.